The 32 T cell receptor beta chains reported below all come from one sample, sequenced in a study of response to subunit inactivated influenza vaccine. Via MiXCR, TCRdb re-called the RT-PCR reads, giving one row per CDR3 protein. The profile shows about 540,000 distinct CDR3 sequences, under 25% of them singletons. The same specimen was also included in a second study, on T cells expressing NK-cell markers. From that second work: Template switching by 5'RACE with UMIs generated the TCR beta cDNA.

Source: CD4+ T cells sorted from PBMCs, taken less than 13 days after vaccination. Receptors originate from a man aged 45-60 years who received an inactivated influenza vaccine.

The genes are TRBV3-1 and TRBJ2-3, with D perhaps matching TRBD2 (5 bases). This CDR3 region has 17 residues. Trimming shortened V by 3 bases and J by 8 bases, and 24 bases separated the two germline ends. Germline CDR1 LGHDT, CDR2 YNNKEL (reference sequence). Written as DNA, the CDR3 is TGTGCCAGCAGCCAGCGGGCCGACCCGTGGACCCCCGGTACGCAGTATTTT. It is translated as CASSQRADPWTPGTQYF.

The chain recombines TRBV11-2 with TRBJ2-2; tentative D call: TRBD1 (6 bases). The germline gives CDR1 SGHAT, CDR2 FQNNGV. CDR3 length: 18 amino acids. Trimming shortened V by 1 base and J by 0 bases, and 15 bases separated the two germline ends. The CDR3 reads CASSLGRGRVTNTGELFF. CDR3 DNA sequence: TGTGCCAGCAGCTTAGGCAGGGGCAGAGTCACGAACACCGGGGAGCTGTTTTTT.

The chain joins TRBV3-1 to TRBJ1-6; the D is unclear. This CDR3 has 14 residues. V was pared by 4 bases and J by 9 bases, with 13 bases between. Germline V CDR1 and CDR2: LGHDT, YNNKEL (reference sequence). CDR3 amino acids: CASSPDLGASPLHF. The CDR3 region has the DNA TGTGCCAGCAGCCCAGACCTTGGTGCTTCACCCCTCCACTTT.

This clonotype has only a few counts. The rearrangement uses TRBV5-1 and TRBJ2-3; D possibly corresponds to TRBD2 (6 bases). Germline V gene lookup returns CDR1 SGHRS and CDR2 YFSETQ. V was clipped by 0 bases and J by 6 bases, with 14 bases between them. This CDR3 comprises 15 residues. For the CDR3, the DNA is TGCGCCAGCAGCTTGGGGGGGGAAGGTACGGATACGCAGTATTTT. The encoded protein is CASSLGGEGTDTQYF.

V is TRBV5-4 and J is TRBJ2-6; D gene unclear. The V and J ends lost 0 bases and 1 base respectively, with 14 bases between them. Germline V gives CDR1 SGHNT, CDR2 YYREEE (reference sequence). The CDR3 loop spans 18 amino acids. The CDR3 sequence: CASSLGPPSPSGANVLTF. CDR3 DNA sequence: TGTGCCAGCAGCTTGGGTCCACCCTCTCCTTCTGGGGCCAACGTCCTGACTTTC. Full variable domain (missing parts from reference TRBV5-4 and TRBJ2-6): ETGVTQSPTHLIKTRGQQVTLRCSSQSGHNTVSWYQQALGQGPQFIFQYYREEENGRGNFPPRFSGLQFPNYSSELNVNALELDDSALYLCASSLGPPSPSGANVLTFGAGSRLTVL.

Worth noting for this clonotype: A junction end diverges from the germline sequence, so it may reflect a read error. The chain employs TRBV7-6 and TRBJ2-1; D is possibly TRBD2 (6 bases). Germline loops: CDR1 SGHVS, CDR2 FNYEAQ. This CDR3 has 17 residues. CDR3 sequence (DNA): TGTGCCAGGAGCTTAGGGGACTTAAGGGGCTCCTACAATGAGCAGTTCTTC. Protein product: CARSLGDLRGSYNEQFF. Based on the CDR3 plus reference TRBV7-6 and TRBJ2-1, the full variable domain is GAGVSQSPRYKVTKRGQDVALRCDPISGHVSLYWYRQALGQGPEFLTYFNYEAQQDKSGLPNDRFSAERPEGSISTLTIQRTEQRDSAMYRCARSLGDLRGSYNEQFFGPGTRLTVL.

The chain carries TRBV29-1 and TRBJ2-5, with D perhaps being TRBD1 or TRBD2 (5 bases each). V lost 0 bases, J lost 3 bases, and 11 bases lay in between. This CDR3 spans 14 amino acids. Germline V gene sequence: CDR1 SQVTM, CDR2 ANQGSEA. The DNA for the CDR3 is TGCAGCGTTGAAGAAAGGGACGGTAAAGAGACCCAGTACTTC. It specifies CSVEERDGKETQYF. The variable domain in full, with the rest retrieved from reference TRBV29-1 and TRBJ2-5, is SAVISQKPSRDICQRGTSLTIQCQVDSQVTMMFWYRQQPGQSLTLIATANQGSEATYESGFVIDKFPISRPNLTFSTLTVSNMSPEDSSIYLCSVEERDGKETQYFGPGTRLLVL.

The CDR3 is CASSRAPNQETQYF. CDR3 nucleotides: TGTGCCAGCAGCCGGGCACCGAATCAAGAGACCCAGTACTTC. The chain joins TRBV28 to TRBJ2-5; D is ambiguous. The germline V gene has CDR1 MDHEN and CDR2 SYDVKM. The CDR3 extends over 14 amino acids. Between the trimmed V and J ends, which lost 6 bases and 2 bases, there was a span of 13 bases.

The chain carries TRBV3-1 and TRBJ1-2, with D unclear. Germline assignment: CDR1 LGHDT and CDR2 YNNKEL (reference sequence). The V end was cut by 1 base, the J end by 7 bases, with 7 bases between. The CDR3 has 12 residues. The CDR3 reads CASSQAVAGYTF. The CDR3 DNA reads as TGTGCCAGCAGCCAAGCTGTGGCTGGCTACACCTTC.

This clonotype was recorded a few times. The V and J genes are TRBV4-1 and TRBJ2-7; either TRBD1 or TRBD2 may supply D (5 bases each). Germline V gives CDR1 MGHRA, CDR2 YSYEKL. The CDR3 spans 15 residues. V shed 2 bases and J shed 4 bases, with 15 bases lying between them. The CDR3 protein is CASSQTHGWGYEQYF. The CDR3 nucleotides read TGCGCCAGCAGCCAAACCCACGGCTGGGGGTACGAGCAGTACTTC.

The chain recombines TRBV6-6 with TRBJ1-1; D gene unclear. Deletions cut 5 bases from V and 5 bases from J, with 6 bases between. The CDR3 contains 11 residues. Germline loops: CDR1 MNHNY, CDR2 SVGAGI (reference sequence). CDR3 region: CASSARTEAFF. The DNA for the CDR3 is TGTGCCAGCAGTGCTAGAACTGAAGCTTTCTTT.

The chain links TRBV3-1 to TRBJ2-7; 8 bases fit TRBD2. The germline CDR1 and CDR2 sequences are LGHDT and YNNKEL (reference sequence). With V trimmed by 1 base and J by 7 bases, 9 bases remained unmatched. The CDR3 contains 15 residues. DNA of the CDR3: TGTGCCAGCAGCCAAGTTGCCGGGAGGGCGATTGAGCAGTACTTC. Translating gives CASSQVAGRAIEQYF.

The chain couples TRBV7-2 to TRBJ1-6, with 7 bases fitting TRBD1. With 3 bases clipped from V and 7 bases from J, the junction kept 6 bases outside the gene matches. The germline CDR1 and CDR2 sequences are SGHTA and FQGNSA. The CDR3 runs 15 residues. The CDR3 DNA reads as TGTGCCAGCAGCTTTACCGGGACAGTCAATTCACCCCTCCACTTT. Protein product: CASSFTGTVNSPLHF.

The table lists this clonotype with a count of one. The V gene is TRBV28, the J gene TRBJ2-7, with 8 positions matching TRBD2. V shed 6 bases, J shed 4 bases, and the junction held 8 bases outside the gene matches. Germline CDR1 is MDHEN and CDR2 is SYDVKM. CDR3 length equals 14 residues. The CDR3 DNA is TGTGCCAGCAGCCGGGGCGGGGGGCAATACGAGCAGTACTTC. Amino acid sequence: CASSRGGGQYEQYF.

The genes are TRBV20-1 and TRBJ2-1; D may be TRBD1 or TRBD2 (5 bases each). The CDR3 is 16 residues long. V was clipped by 4 bases and J by 3 bases, with 19 bases between them. Germline V lookup: CDR1 DFQATT, CDR2 SNEGSKA (reference sequence). The CDR3 sequence: CSAKAKPGPHYNEQFF. CDR3 DNA sequence: TGCAGTGCTAAAGCCAAACCGGGACCTCACTACAATGAGCAGTTCTTC.

This chain links TRBV28 with TRBJ2-3; 9 nucleotides match TRBD2. The CDR3 consists of 16 residues. V was pared by 0 bases and J by 2 bases, with 3 bases of the junction left unmatched. CDR1 and CDR2 from the germline V gene are MDHEN and SYDVKM. The CDR3 DNA sequence: TGTGCCAGCAGTTTATGGTCTAGCGGGAACACAGATACGCAGTATTTT. This encodes CASSLWSSGNTDTQYF.

This clonotype was observed a handful of times. The junction does not match germline at one end; this may be a read error. This chain joins TRBV5-1 and TRBJ2-2, with D maybe TRBD1 (6 bases). The CDR3 consists of 15 residues. Germline V CDR1 and CDR2: SGHRS, YFSETQ. The CDR3 protein is CASSTGQIRIGGLFF. The CDR3 nucleotides read TGCGCCAGCAGCACCGGACAGATCAGAATTGGGGGGCTGTTTTTT. Complete variable domain (other parts from reference TRBV5-1 and TRBJ2-2): KAGVTQTPRYLIKTRGQQVTLSCSPISGHRSVSWYQQTPGQGLQFLFEYFSETQRNKGNFPGRFSGRQFSNSRSEMNVSTLELGDSALYLCASSTGQIRIGGLFFGEGSRLTVL.

V and J are TRBV30 and TRBJ2-1; 12 positions agree with TRBD2. J lost 6 bases, V lost 0 bases, and 3 bases had no gene match. The germline V gene has CDR1 GTSNPN and CDR2 SVGIG (reference sequence). The CDR3 length is 15 residues. The CDR3 DNA follows: TGTGCCTGGAGTGTGACTAGCGGGAGAACCAATGAGCAGTTCTTC. This sequence encodes CAWSVTSGRTNEQFF.

The chain recombines TRBV20-1 with TRBJ1-4; D not resolved. The CDR3 is made up of 13 amino acids. Trimming cost V 4 bases and J 5 bases, with 11 bases left between them. Germline V CDR1 and CDR2: DFQATT, SNEGSKA (reference sequence). The CDR3 spells CSATGRTNEKLFF. In nucleotides, the CDR3 is TGCAGTGCTACAGGACGAACGAATGAAAAACTGTTTTTT.

This clonotype was counted a single time. J is TRBJ2-7 and V is TRBV27; no clear D. Per germline, CDR1 MNHEY and CDR2 SMNVEV (reference sequence). There are 14 residues in the CDR3. With 6 bases removed from V and 2 bases from J, the gap between germline ends came to 14 bases. Written as DNA, the CDR3 is TGTGCCAGCAGGACGGCGGCCCAGGCCTACGAGCAGTACTTC. Amino acids: CASRTAAQAYEQYF.

This rearrangement joins TRBV5-1 to TRBJ2-7, with 10 bases lining up with TRBD2. Germline values: CDR1 SGHRS, CDR2 YFSETQ. The junction had 6 bases not matched to a gene; V was cut back by 4 bases and J by 2 bases. The CDR3 covers 15 residues. This chain's CDR3 is CASSMTSGLTYEQYF. The CDR3 DNA follows: TGCGCCAGCAGCATGACTAGCGGGCTTACCTACGAGCAGTACTTC.

In its sample, this clonotype was seen a few times. The chain recombines TRBV3-1 with TRBJ2-2, with D unresolved. CDR1 LGHDT and CDR2 YNNKEL come from the germline V gene (reference sequence). The length of the CDR3 is 12 residues. Trimming shortened V by 0 bases and J by 8 bases, and 4 bases separated the two germline ends. The CDR3 is CASSQELGELFF. The CDR3 DNA reads TGTGCCAGCAGCCAAGAACTGGGGGAGCTGTTTTTT.

The rearrangement joins TRBV4-2 to TRBJ2-2; 8 bases fit TRBD2. The V segment lost 3 bases and the J segment 1 base; nucleotides outside the gene matches: 4. The CDR3 consists of 16 residues. CDR1 and CDR2 (germline): LGHNA, YNFKEQ. CDR3: CASSHARGGNTGELFF. The CDR3 DNA reads as TGTGCCAGCAGCCATGCCCGGGGGGGGAACACCGGGGAGCTGTTTTTT.

The V call is TRBV27, the J call TRBJ2-1; D is ambiguous. CDR3 length: 12 residues. The V and J ends lost 6 bases and 4 bases respectively, with 7 bases between them. In germline, CDR1 is MNHEY, CDR2 SMNVEV (reference sequence). CDR3 coding DNA: TGTGCCAGCAGAGAAGGGTACAATGAGCAGTTCTTC. It translates to CASREGYNEQFF.

The chain joins TRBV19 to TRBJ2-7; TRBD2 matches 7 bases. The germline gives CDR1 LNHDA, CDR2 SQIVND (reference sequence). Trimming at V came to 7 bases and at J to 5 bases, leaving 8 bases not matched to a gene. This CDR3 has 13 amino acids. CDR3 loop: CASTGLDRDEQYF. The CDR3 bases are TGTGCCAGTACAGGACTAGACCGGGACGAGCAGTACTTC.

This clonotype was seen only a few times. The chain couples TRBV28 to TRBJ2-3, with TRBD2 as a possible D gene (6 bases). This CDR3 has 15 residues. Germline V CDR1 and CDR2: MDHEN, SYDVKM. The ends were cut back, 2 bases at V and 5 bases at J, with 14 bases in the middle. The CDR3 loop reads CASSLRGLGLDTQYF. The CDR3, as DNA: TGTGCCAGCAGTTTAAGGGGTCTGGGACTAGATACGCAGTATTTT.

V gene TRBV7-9 combines with J gene TRBJ1-5, with a weak D call TRBD1 (6 bases). Per germline, CDR1 SEHNR and CDR2 FQNEAQ (reference sequence). The CDR3 extends over 15 amino acids. Trimming took 5 bases from V and 2 from J, leaving 13 bases between them. CDR3 in DNA: TGTGCCAGCAGCGTAAGGGGGGACGGCAATCAGCCCCAGCATTTT. It codes for CASSVRGDGNQPQHF.

This chain uses TRBV7-8 with TRBJ1-5; weak D call: TRBD1 (6 bases). The germline V and J ends were trimmed by 5 bases and 4 bases, with 18 bases remaining between them. From germline, CDR1 is SGHVS and CDR2 FQNEAQ. The CDR3 runs to 16 residues. Here the CDR3 reads CASSPQGQGVNQPQHF. CDR3 nucleotides: TGTGCCAGCAGCCCCCAGGGGCAGGGAGTAAATCAGCCCCAGCATTTT. Supplemented by reference TRBV7-8 and TRBJ1-5, the full variable domain reads GAGVSQSPRYKVAKRGQDVALRCDPISGHVSLFWYQQALGQGPEFLTYFQNEAQLDKSGLPSDRFFAERPEGSVSTLKIQRTQQEDSAVYLCASSPQGQGVNQPQHFGDGTRLSIL.

A single count supports this clonotype. The V call is TRBV7-3, the J call TRBJ2-4; D perhaps matches TRBD1 (5 bases). This CDR3 has 16 residues. CDR1 is SGHTA, CDR2 FQGTGA, per germline. With 6 bases removed from V and 3 bases from J, the gap between germline ends came to 18 bases. The CDR3: CASSPRPYGHKNIQYF. CDR3 nucleotides: TGTGCCAGCAGTCCTCGCCCGTACGGACACAAAAACATTCAGTACTTC.

The chain employs TRBV18 and TRBJ2-2; 7 nucleotides match TRBD2. The V and J ends lost 1 base and 5 bases, in that order; junction bases with no gene match: 4. Germline V gives CDR1 KGHSH, CDR2 LQKENI. This CDR3 has 15 amino acids. CDR3 loop: CASSPRRGSTGELFF. DNA for the CDR3: TGTGCCAGCTCACCACGGCGGGGGAGTACCGGGGAGCTGTTTTTT. The variable domain in full, with the rest retrieved from reference TRBV18 and TRBJ2-2, is NAGVMQNPRHLVRRRGQEARLRCSPMKGHSHVYWYRQLPEEGLKFMVYLQKENIIDESGMPKERFSAEFPKEGPSILRIQQVVRGDSAAYFCASSPRRGSTGELFFGEGSRLTVL.

Only a few counts were recorded for this clonotype. V and J are TRBV20-1 and TRBJ2-3, with 10 nucleotides matching TRBD2. Looked up from germline, CDR1 is DFQATT and CDR2 is SNEGSKA (reference sequence). Germline trimming cut 1 base from V and 6 bases from J; bases unmatched to any gene: 7. This CDR3 has 15 amino acids. The CDR3 DNA follows: TGCAGTGCTAGAGCGAGCGGGGGGGCCGCCGATACGCAGTATTTT. This translates into CSARASGGAADTQYF.

This clonotype was observed a few times. The V and J genes are TRBV20-1 and TRBJ1-2; no definite D call. The CDR3 runs to 13 residues. Germline V gene data show CDR1 as DFQATT and CDR2 as SNEGSKA (reference sequence). The germline V and J ends were trimmed by 7 bases and 2 bases, with 14 bases remaining between them. CDR3 coding DNA: TGCAGTGTCCCACCCGGGTTCAACTATGGCTACACCTTC. The encoded protein is CSVPPGFNYGYTF.